Described below is a single TCR beta chain sequence and its context. All patients reached thyroid surgery having received no treatment beforehand. The data are from a study of metastatic and nonmetastatic thyroid tumors. Overall study context: Blood and tumor or nodule tissue repertoires from malignant and benign thyroid patients were compared.

Source study methods: A distant-metastasis classifier for papillary thyroid cancer was built using CDR3 differences across clinicopathological groups. TCRdb recomputed clones from the PCR reads via MiXCR. The V and J calls were not made by the authors but by TCRdb's processing. The sample has tens of thousands of clones, around 12% seen once; the top ten hold 8.5% to 10%. The sample taken for sequencing was tumor tissue. The clonotype originates from a female donor with papillary thyroid cancer or a benign thyroid nodule (not recorded which). Some clones in this sample may be carry-over from other donors' samples.

The CDR3 sequence: CASGPRTDGQPQHF. In nucleotides, the CDR3 is TGCGCCAGCGGGCCCAGGACAGATGGGCAGCCCCAGCATTTT. The gene calls are TRBV4-1 and TRBJ1-5; tentative D call: TRBD1 (6 bases). Germline CDR1 MGHRA, CDR2 YSYEKL. The CDR3 consists of 14 residues. The V end lost 8 bases, the J end lost 7 bases, and 18 bases lay between the germline ends.